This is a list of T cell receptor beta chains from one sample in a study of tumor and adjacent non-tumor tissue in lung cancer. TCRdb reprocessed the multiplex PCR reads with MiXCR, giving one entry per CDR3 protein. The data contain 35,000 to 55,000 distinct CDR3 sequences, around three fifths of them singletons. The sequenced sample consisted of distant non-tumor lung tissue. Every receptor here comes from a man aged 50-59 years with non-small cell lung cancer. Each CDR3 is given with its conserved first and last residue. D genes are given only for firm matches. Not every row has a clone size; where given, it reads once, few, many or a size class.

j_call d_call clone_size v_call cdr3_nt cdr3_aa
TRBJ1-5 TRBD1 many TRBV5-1 TGCGCCAGCAGCTTGGCCCCGGGACAGAGCAATCAGCCCCAGCATTTT CASSLAPGQSNQPQHF
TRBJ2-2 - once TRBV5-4 TGTGCCAGCGGAACGGGGACTTCCGGCGGGGATTTGTTTTTT CASGTGTSGGDLFF
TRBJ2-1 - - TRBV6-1 TGTGCCAGCACTACTCGACACGAAACCTACGATGAGCGGTTCTTC CASTTRHETYDERFF
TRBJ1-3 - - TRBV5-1 TGCGCCAGCAGACCCTGGCCGAGCTCTGGAAACACCATATATTTT CASRPWPSSGNTIYF
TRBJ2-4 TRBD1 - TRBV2 TGTACCAGCAGGGGACAGGCCAAAAATATTCAGTACTTC CTSRGQAKNIQYF
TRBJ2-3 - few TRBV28 TGTGCCAGCAGTACAAACGGGCGAACCACAGATACGCAGTATTTT CASSTNGRTTDTQYF
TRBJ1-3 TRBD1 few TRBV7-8 TGTGCCAGCGGCTCAGGGGGCTACTCTGGAAACACCATATATTTT CASGSGGYSGNTIYF
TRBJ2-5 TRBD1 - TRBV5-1 TGCGCCAACAGCGAGACAGGGGGCGGCGGAGAGACCCAATACTTC CANSETGGGGETQYF
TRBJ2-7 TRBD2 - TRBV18 TGTGCCAGCTCACCCGGGGACTACCCCTACGAGCAGTACTTC CASSPGDYPYEQYF
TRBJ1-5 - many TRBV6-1 TGTGCCAGCAGTGAAGGTTACCGCCAAAGCAATCAGCCCCAGCATTTT CASSEGYRQSNQPQHF
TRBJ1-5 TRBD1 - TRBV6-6 TGTACCAGCAGTCATGACAGGGGACAGGGCAATCAGCCGCAGCATTTT CTSSHDRGQGNQPQHF
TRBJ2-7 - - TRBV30 TGTGCCTGGGAAATGGGGGGACGGATAACCTACGAGCAGTACTTC CAWEMGGRITYEQYF
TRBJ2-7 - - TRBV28 TGTGCCAGCAGTTTAGGGTCGGGGTTTCGCTACGAGCAGTACTTC CASSLGSGFRYEQYF
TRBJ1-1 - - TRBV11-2 TGTGCCAGCAGCCCCGTGAAGAGTTCAACTTTCTTT CASSPVKSSTFF
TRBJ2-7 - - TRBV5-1 TGCTCCAGCAGCTCGCCGGTACGTGAGGAGCAGTACTTC CSSSSPVREEQYF
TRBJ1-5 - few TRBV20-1 TGCAGTGCCCTCCATTATAGCAATCAGCCCCAGCATTTT CSALHYSNQPQHF
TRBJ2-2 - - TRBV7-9 TGTGCCAGCAGCTTAGTGGGAACTGACACCGGGGAGCTGCTTTTT CASSLVGTDTGELLF
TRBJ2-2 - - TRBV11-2 TGTGCCAGTAGCTTAGCCCGGGGACGGACCGGGGAGCTGTTTTTT CASSLARGRTGELFF
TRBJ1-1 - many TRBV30 TGTGCCTGGAGTGTAGAAGGCAGGAACACTGAAGCTTTCTTT CAWSVEGRNTEAFF
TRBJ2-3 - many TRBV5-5 TGTGCCAGCAGCTTGGAAGTCGATACGCAGTATTTT CASSLEVDTQYF
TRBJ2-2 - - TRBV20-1 TGCAGTGCTTATGGCGGCGGGACCGGGGAGCTGTTTTTT CSAYGGGTGELFF
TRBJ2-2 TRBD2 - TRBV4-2 TGTGGCAGCGGCCAAGAGGGACTAGCGGGGGCGAACACCGGGGAGCTGTTGTTT CGSGQEGLAGANTGELLF
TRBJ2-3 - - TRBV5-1 TGCGCCATCAGCGGTGGACAGAGCACAGATATGCAGTATTTT CAISGGQSTDMQYF
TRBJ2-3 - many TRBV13 TGTGCCAGCAGCTCCCGACAGGGCACAGATACGCAGTATTTT CASSSRQGTDTQYF
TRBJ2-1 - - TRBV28 TGTGCCAGCAGTCTATATCAGACGGGAGTCGCCTACACTGAACAGTTCTTC CASSLYQTGVAYTEQFF
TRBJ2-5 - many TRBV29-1 TGCAGCGTTGATTTAGCGGAACAAGAGACCCAGTACTTC CSVDLAEQETQYF
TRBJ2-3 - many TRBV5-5 TGTGCCAGCAGGCCCCTCGGGGATGATACGCAGTATTTT CASRPLGDDTQYF
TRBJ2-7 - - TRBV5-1 TGCGCCATCAGCTTGAGGGCCGGCGGATTGGAGCAGTACTTT CAISLRAGGLEQYF
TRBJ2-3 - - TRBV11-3 TGTGCCAGCAGCTTAGACCAGAATACAGATACGCGGTATTTT CASSLDQNTDTRYF
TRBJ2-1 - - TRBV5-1 TGCGCCAGCAGCGCGCAGGGACCCCAACACAATGAGCAGTTCTTC CASSAQGPQHNEQFF
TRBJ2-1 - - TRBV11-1 TGTGCCAGCAGCTCCCGGGGAGGAAGCTCCTACAATGAGCGGTTCTTC CASSSRGGSSYNERFF
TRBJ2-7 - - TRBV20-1 TGCAGTGCTAACCGGACAGCCTACGAGCAATACTTC CSANRTAYEQYF
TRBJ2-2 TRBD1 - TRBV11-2 TGTACCAGCAGACGGGACAGGCAGAACACCGAGGAGCTGTTTTTT CTSRRDRQNTEELFF
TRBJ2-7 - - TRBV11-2 TGTGCCAGCAGCTTAGAGGGAAGGGGCGAGCAGTACTTC CASSLEGRGEQYF
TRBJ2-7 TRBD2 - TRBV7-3 TGTGCCAGCAGTCCCGATGGGACTAGCGGGGTCTACGAGCAGTACTTC CASSPDGTSGVYEQYF
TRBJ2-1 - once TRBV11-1 TGTGCCAGTAGCTCCCAGGGAGGAGGCTCCTACAATGAGCAGTTCTTC CASSSQGGGSYNEQFF
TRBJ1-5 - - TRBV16 TGTGCCAGCAGCCAACAGGAAAATCTGCCCCATCATTTC CASSQQENLPHHF
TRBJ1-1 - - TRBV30 TGTGCCTGGGGTAAGGTGGACACTCCGAACACTGCAGCTTTCTTT CAWGKVDTPNTAAFF
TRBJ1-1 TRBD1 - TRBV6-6 TGTGCCAGTCTACAGGGGGCGAGGGCTGAAGCTTCCTTT CASLQGARAEASF
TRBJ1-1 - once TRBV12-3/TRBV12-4 TGTGCCAGCAGTTTTTTTCAGGGTGGGATTAACATTGAAGCTTTCTTT CASSFFQGGINIEAFF
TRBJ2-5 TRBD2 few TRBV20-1 TGCAGTGCTACTATGGTCGGACTAGCGGTAGTGACCCAGTACTTC CSATMVGLAVVTQYF
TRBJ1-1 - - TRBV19 TGTGCCAGTAGTATGAATAGGGAGGACACTGAAGCTTTCTTT CASSMNREDTEAFF
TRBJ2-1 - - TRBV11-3 TGTGCCAGCAGCCCCGAGAGGCGGTCCCGCGATGAGCAGTTCTTC CASSPERRSRDEQFF
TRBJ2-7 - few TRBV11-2 TGTGCCAGCAGCCCCTTGACATGTCCCTACGAGCAGTACTTC CASSPLTCPYEQYF
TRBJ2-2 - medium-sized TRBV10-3 TGTGCCATCAGTGAGCGGGGATCCGGACCTACGAACACCGGGGAGCTGTTTTTT CAISERGSGPTNTGELFF
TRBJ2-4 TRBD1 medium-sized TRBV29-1 TGCAGCGTTGAAGGGACAGGGCAAAACATTCAGTACTTC CSVEGTGQNIQYF
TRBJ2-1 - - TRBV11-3 TGTGCCAGCAGCTTAGGATGGTCTGGGCTTGTCTTC CASSLGWSGLVF
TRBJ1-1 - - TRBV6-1 TGTGCCAGCAGTGAGGTCTTTAGGGACACTGAAGCTTTCTTT CASSEVFRDTEAFF
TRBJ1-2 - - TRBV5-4 TGTGCCAGCAGCTTGGGCGGGGACGTCTTAAGTGGTTACACCTTC CASSLGGDVLSGYTF
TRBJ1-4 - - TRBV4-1 TGCGCAAGCAACCAAGATTACCTGGCGAATGAAAAGCTGTTTTTT CASNQDYLANEKLFF
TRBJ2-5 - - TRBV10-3 TGTGCCATCAGTGTCAGGGTAGACCAAGAGACCCAGTACTTC CAISVRVDQETQYF
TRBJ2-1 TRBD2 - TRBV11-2 TGTGCCAGCAGCGTACTCACCGGACTAGCGGGTGATGAGCAGTTCTTC CASSVLTGLAGDEQFF